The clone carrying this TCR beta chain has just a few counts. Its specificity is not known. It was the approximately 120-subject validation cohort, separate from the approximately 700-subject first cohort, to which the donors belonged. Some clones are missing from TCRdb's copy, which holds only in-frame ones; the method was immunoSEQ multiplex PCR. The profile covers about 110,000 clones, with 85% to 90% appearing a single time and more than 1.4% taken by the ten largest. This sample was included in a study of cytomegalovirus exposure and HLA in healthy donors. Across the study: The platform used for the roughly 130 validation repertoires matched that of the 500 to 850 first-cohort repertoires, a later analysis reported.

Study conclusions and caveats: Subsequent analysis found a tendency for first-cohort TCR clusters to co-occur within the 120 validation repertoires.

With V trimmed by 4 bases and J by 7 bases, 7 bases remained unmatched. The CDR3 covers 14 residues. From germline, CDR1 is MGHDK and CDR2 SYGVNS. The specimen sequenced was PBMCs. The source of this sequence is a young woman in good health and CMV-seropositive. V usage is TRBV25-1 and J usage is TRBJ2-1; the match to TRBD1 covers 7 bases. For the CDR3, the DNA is TGTGCCAGCAGTGTATCAGGGGGATGGAATGAGCAGTTCTTC. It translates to CASSVSGGWNEQFF.